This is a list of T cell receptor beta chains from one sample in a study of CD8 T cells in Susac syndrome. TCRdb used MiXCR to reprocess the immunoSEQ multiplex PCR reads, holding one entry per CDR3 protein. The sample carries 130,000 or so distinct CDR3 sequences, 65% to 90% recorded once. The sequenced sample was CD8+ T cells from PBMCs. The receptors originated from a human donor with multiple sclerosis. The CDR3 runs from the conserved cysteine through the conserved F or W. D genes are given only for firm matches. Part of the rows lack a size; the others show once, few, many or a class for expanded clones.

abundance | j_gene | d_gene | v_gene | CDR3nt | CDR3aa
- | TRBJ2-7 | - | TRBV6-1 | TGTGCCAGCAGCATCCTCGGACGATTATACGAGCAGTACTTC | CASSILGRLYEQYF
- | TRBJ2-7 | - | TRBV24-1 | TGTGCCACCAGTCCCAACTCAGGGGTCGAGCAGTACTTC | CATSPNSGVEQYF
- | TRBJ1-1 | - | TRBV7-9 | TGTGCCAGCAACTCCGGGACCCTGCAGACTGAAGCTTTCTTT | CASNSGTLQTEAFF
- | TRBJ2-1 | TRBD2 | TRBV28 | TGTGCCAGCAGTTCAGCCAGCGGGGCCTACAATGAGCAGTTCTTC | CASSSASGAYNEQFF
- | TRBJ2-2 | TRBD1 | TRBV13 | TGTGCCAGCAGCTCCGGCGGACAGGGGAACACCGGGGAGCTGTTTTTT | CASSSGGQGNTGELFF
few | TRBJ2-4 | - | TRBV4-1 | TGCGCCAGCAGCCAAGTTGTCTCAAACATTCAGTACTTC | CASSQVVSNIQYF
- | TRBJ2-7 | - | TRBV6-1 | TGTGCCAGCAGTGCCTACAGGGACTCCTACGAGCAGTACTTC | CASSAYRDSYEQYF
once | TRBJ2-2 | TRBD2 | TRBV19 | TGTGCCAGTAGTCCCAGTAGCGGGGGTGCCGGGGAGCTGTTTTTT | CASSPSSGGAGELFF
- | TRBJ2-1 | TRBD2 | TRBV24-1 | TGTGCCACTCAAGCGGGACCGGGGAATGAGCAGTTCTTC | CATQAGPGNEQFF
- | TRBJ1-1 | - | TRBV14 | TGTGCCAGCAGCCAAGAACCCTTTGTTATGAACACTGAAGCTTTCTTT | CASSQEPFVMNTEAFF
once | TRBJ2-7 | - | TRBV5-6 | TGTGCCAGCAGCTTGAATGTGGGCAGGGTGTCGGACGAGCAGTACTTC | CASSLNVGRVSDEQYF
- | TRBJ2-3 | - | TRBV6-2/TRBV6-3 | TGTGCCAGCAGTGACCCCCAACTAGCTTACGGCACAGATACGCAGTATTTT | CASSDPQLAYGTDTQYF
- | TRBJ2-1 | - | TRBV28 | TGTGCCAGCAGTTTAGCGGGGTCTTACTACAATGAGCAGTTCTTC | CASSLAGSYYNEQFF
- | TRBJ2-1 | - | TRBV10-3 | TGTGCCATCAGCAAAACCGGACAGAACAATGAGCAGTTCTTC | CAISKTGQNNEQFF
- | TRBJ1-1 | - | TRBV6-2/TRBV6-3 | TGTGCCAGCAGTTATTCGTTGAACACTGAAGCTTTCTTT | CASSYSLNTEAFF
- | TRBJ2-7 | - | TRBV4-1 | TGCGCCAGCAGCGTGAATGGGTACGAGCAGTACTTC | CASSVNGYEQYF
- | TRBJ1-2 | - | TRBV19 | TGTGCCAGTAGCCTAACAGGGAGATGGAGCTACACCTTC | CASSLTGRWSYTF
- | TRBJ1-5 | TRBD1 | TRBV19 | TGTGCCAGTAGTTACCGGGACAGGGTAGGGAATCAGCCCCAGCATTTT | CASSYRDRVGNQPQHF
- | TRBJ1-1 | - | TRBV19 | TGTGCCAGTAAACTTTGGGAGGGAAGGTCGCCGAACACTGAAGCTTTCTTT | CASKLWEGRSPNTEAFF
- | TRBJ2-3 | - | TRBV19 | TGTGCCAGTAGTCAGGAAAGGGTTACAGATACGCAGTATTTT | CASSQERVTDTQYF
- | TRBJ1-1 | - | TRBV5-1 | TGCGCCAGCAATGAGGTCCCGAACACTGAAGCTTTCTTT | CASNEVPNTEAFF
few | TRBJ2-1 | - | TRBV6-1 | TGTGCCAGCAGTACACAATCGGGACACATATACAATGAGCAGTTCTTC | CASSTQSGHIYNEQFF
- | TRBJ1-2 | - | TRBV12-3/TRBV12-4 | TGTGCCAGCCACGCTGGGGGTCCGGATGGCTACACCTTC | CASHAGGPDGYTF
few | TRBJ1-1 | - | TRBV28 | TGTGCCAGCAGTTTATATGTTAACACTGAAGCTTTCTTT | CASSLYVNTEAFF
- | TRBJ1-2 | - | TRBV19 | TGTGCCAGTAGCCGCGGAGGGGGTGATGGCTACACCTTC | CASSRGGGDGYTF
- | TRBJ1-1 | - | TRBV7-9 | TGTGCCAGCAGCCCCGACAGGTTGAGGACTGAAGCTTTCTTT | CASSPDRLRTEAFF
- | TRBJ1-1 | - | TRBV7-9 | TGTGCCAGCAGCTCCACGACGGGGAACACTGAAGCTTTCTTT | CASSSTTGNTEAFF
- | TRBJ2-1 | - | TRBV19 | TGTGCCAGTAATAATGGACTATACAATGAGCAGTTCTTC | CASNNGLYNEQFF
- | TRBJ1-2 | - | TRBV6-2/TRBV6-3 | TGTGCCAGCAGTTATATTGGGGGTGGCTACACCTTC | CASSYIGGGYTF
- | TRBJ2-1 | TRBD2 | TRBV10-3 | TGTGCCATCAGTGAACTAGCGGGCCGCTACAATGAGCAGTTCTTC | CAISELAGRYNEQFF
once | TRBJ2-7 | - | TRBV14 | TGTGCCAGCAGCCTTCCGTCCTCCTACGAGCAGTACTTC | CASSLPSSYEQYF
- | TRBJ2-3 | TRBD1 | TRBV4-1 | TGCGCCAGCAGCCTAAGACAGGGTCGGACAGATACGCAGTATTTT | CASSLRQGRTDTQYF
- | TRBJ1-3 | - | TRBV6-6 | TGTGCCAGCAGTTACGAGGGTCCCTCTGGAAACACCATATATTTT | CASSYEGPSGNTIYF
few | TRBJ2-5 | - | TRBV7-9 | TGTGCCAGCAGCTCCGGGGTGGCTAGCCAGTACTTC | CASSSGVASQYF
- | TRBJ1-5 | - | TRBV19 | TGTGCCAGTAGTCTAGGGGGGATCAATCAGCCCCAGCATTTT | CASSLGGINQPQHF
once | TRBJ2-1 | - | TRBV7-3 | TGTGCCAGCAGCTTTGGTCTGGCGGGACACAATGAGCAGTTCTTC | CASSFGLAGHNEQFF
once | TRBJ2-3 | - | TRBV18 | TGTGCCAGCTCACCACCGCTCGAGAGCACAGATACGCAGTATTTT | CASSPPLESTDTQYF
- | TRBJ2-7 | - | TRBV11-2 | TGTGCCAGCAGCTACGGGACCTCCTACGAGCAGTACTTC | CASSYGTSYEQYF
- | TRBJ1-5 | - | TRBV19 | TGTGCCGCTGCGGGGGTGGTAGGCAATCAGCCCCAGCATTTT | CAAAGVVGNQPQHF
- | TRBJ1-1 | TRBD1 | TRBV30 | TGTGCCTGGAGTAGCCTCGGGACAGGTCCTGAAGCTTTCTTT | CAWSSLGTGPEAFF
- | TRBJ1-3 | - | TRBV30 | TGTGCCTGGAGGGGCGGGAACACCATATATTTT | CAWRGGNTIYF
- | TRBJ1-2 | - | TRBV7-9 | TGTGCCAGCAGCTCGGGGGTCTTGGACTATGGCTACACCTTC | CASSSGVLDYGYTF
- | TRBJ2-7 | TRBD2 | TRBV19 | TGTGCCAGTCGAGGTGGGGAGGGTCAGCAGTACTTC | CASRGGEGQQYF
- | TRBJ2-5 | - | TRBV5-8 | TGTGCCAGCAGCTTCGGCTATAAAGAGACCCAGTACTTC | CASSFGYKETQYF
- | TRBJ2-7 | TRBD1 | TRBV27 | TGTGCCAGCAGTCCCGGACAGGGCTGGATGGAGCAGTACTTC | CASSPGQGWMEQYF
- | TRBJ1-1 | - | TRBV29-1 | TGCAACCCCCCGCCACAGGTGGTGCCAATGAACACTGAAGCTTTCTTT | CNPPPQVVPMNTEAFF
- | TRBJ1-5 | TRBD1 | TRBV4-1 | TGCGCCAGCAGCCAAGGGGACAGAAATAGCAATCAGCCCCAGCATTTT | CASSQGDRNSNQPQHF
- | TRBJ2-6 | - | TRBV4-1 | TGCGCCAGCAGCCCAGGGCTCAGTGGGGCCAACGTCCTGACTTTC | CASSPGLSGANVLTF